Shown below are 6 T cell receptor beta chains from a single sample sequenced in a study of T cells in Graves' hyperthyroidism and ophthalmopathy. Amplification yielded TCR beta CDR3 regions, with RNA transcripts as the source. Primed by the HTBI set, a first-round RT-PCR was run on the TCR CDR3. MiXCR, run by TCRdb on the multiplex PCR reads, gives a single entry per CDR3 protein. This repertoire shows roughly 660,000 distinct CDR3 sequences, roughly 17% found once; its top ten account for around 16%. Specimen: blood. Receptor source: a man aged 50-59 years with Graves' hyperthyroidism.

This clonotype turned up a few times. This chain links TRBV12-3 or TRBV12-4 with TRBJ2-6; 9 nucleotides align to TRBD1. J was trimmed by 2 bases and V by 7 bases; bases with no gene match: 9. This CDR3 contains 17 residues. The CDR3 sequence: CASTATGTGTGANVLTF. CDR3 nucleotide sequence: TGTGCCAGCACCGCCACCGGGACAGGGACTGGGGCCAACGTCCTGACTTTC.

The V call is TRBV19, the J call TRBJ1-1; 8 nucleotides match TRBD1. The germline gives CDR1 LNHDA, CDR2 SQIVND (reference sequence). CDR3 length: 15 residues. Trimming cost V 7 bases and J 1 base; bases outside gene matches: 8. CDR3 sequence reads: CASTRAGTGNTEAFF. The CDR3 nucleotides read TGTGCCAGTACTAGGGCGGGGACAGGGAACACTGAAGCTTTCTTT.

This clonotype was counted only a few times. The CDR3 protein is CATSDWDRGLDTQYF. The CDR3 region has the DNA TGTGCCACCAGTGATTGGGACAGGGGGTTAGATACGCAGTATTTT. The V gene is TRBV24-1, the J gene TRBJ2-3, with 11 bases that match TRBD1. Germline loops: CDR1 KGHDR, CDR2 SFDVKD. The CDR3 covers 15 residues. The V gene end was trimmed by 2 bases and the J gene end by 5 bases; junction bases not matched to a gene: 2.

V usage is TRBV7-6 and J usage is TRBJ1-1; 9 bases line up with TRBD1. The CDR3 totals 14 residues. J was trimmed by 5 bases and V by 5 bases; bases with no gene match: 6. Germline CDR1 is SGHVS and CDR2 is FNYEAQ. The CDR3 DNA follows: TGTGCCAGCAGCATGCGACAGGGGGAAACTGAAGCTTTCTTT. Translation: CASSMRQGETEAFF.

This clonotype was detected many times. The chain combines TRBV19 with TRBJ1-1; D ambiguous. This CDR3 is built from 14 residues. The V gene's germline CDR1 is LNHDA and CDR2 SQIVND (reference sequence). The ends were cut back, 5 bases at V and 4 bases at J, with 14 bases in the middle. DNA for the CDR3: TGTGCCAGTAGTTGGCAGGAGCAAGTCACTGAAGCTTTCTTT. Translation: CASSWQEQVTEAFF.

This clonotype was seen many times. The chain combines TRBV30 with TRBJ1-5; maybe TRBD1 (5 bases). Germline V gives CDR1 GTSNPN, CDR2 SVGIG (reference sequence). CDR3 length: 13 amino acids. Deletions cut 2 bases from V and 5 bases from J, with 10 bases between. CDR3 bases: TGTGCCTGGAGTAATATGGGGGATCAGCCCCAGCATTTT. This encodes CAWSNMGDQPQHF. Looking up the rest from reference TRBV30 and TRBJ1-5 gives the full variable domain: SQTIHQWPATLVQPVGSPLSLECTVEGTSNPNLYWYRQAAGRGLQLLFYSVGIGQISSEVPQNLSASRPQDRQFILSSKKLLLSDSGFYLCAWSNMGDQPQHFGDGTRLSIL.